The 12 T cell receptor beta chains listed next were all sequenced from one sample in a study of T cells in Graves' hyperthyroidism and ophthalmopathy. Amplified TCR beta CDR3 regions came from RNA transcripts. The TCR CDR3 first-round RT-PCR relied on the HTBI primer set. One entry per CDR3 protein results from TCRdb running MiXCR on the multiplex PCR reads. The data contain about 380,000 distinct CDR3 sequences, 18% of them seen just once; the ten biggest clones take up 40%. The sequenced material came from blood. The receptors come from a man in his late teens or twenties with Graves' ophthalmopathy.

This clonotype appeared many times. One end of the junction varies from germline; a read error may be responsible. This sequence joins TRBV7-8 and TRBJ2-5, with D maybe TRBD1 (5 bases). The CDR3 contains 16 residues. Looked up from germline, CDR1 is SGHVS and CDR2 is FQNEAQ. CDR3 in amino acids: CANSPLQGFREETQYF. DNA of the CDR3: TGTGCCAACAGCCCACTCCAGGGATTTAGGGAAGAGACCCAGTACTTC. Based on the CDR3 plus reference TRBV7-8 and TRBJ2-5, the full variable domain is GAGVSQSPRYKVAKRGQDVALRCDPISGHVSLFWYQQALGQGPEFLTYFQNEAQLDKSGLPSDRFFAERPEGSVSTLKIQRTQQEDSAVYLCANSPLQGFREETQYFGPGTRLLVL.

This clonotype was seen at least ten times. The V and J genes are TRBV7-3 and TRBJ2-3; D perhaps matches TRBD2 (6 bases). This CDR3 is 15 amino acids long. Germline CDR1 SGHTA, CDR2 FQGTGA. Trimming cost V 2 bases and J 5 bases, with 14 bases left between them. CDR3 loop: CASSLGAGRGDTQYF. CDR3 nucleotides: TGTGCCAGCAGCTTAGGGGCGGGGCGTGGAGATACGCAGTATTTT. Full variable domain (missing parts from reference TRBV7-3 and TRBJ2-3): GAGVSQTPSNKVTEKGKYVELRCDPISGHTALYWYRQSLGQGPEFLIYFQGTGAADDSGLPNDRFFAVRPEGSVSTLKIQRTERGDSAVYLCASSLGAGRGDTQYFGPGTRLTVL.

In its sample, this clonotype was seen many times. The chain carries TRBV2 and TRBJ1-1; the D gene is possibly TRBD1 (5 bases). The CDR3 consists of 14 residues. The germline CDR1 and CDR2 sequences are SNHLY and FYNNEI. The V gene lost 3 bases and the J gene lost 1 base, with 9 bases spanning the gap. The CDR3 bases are TGTGCCAGCAGTGATCGACAGCCGAACACTGAAGCTTTCTTT. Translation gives CASSDRQPNTEAFF. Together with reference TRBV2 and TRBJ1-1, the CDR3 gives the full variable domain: EPEVTQTPSHQVTQMGQEVILRCVPISNHLYFYWYRQILGQKVEFLVSFYNNEISEKSEIFDDQFSVERPDGSNFTLKIRSTKLEDSAMYFCASSDRQPNTEAFFGQGTRLTVV.

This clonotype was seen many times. In DNA form, the CDR3 reads TGTGCCAGCAGTGAAGGGACTAGCGGGGACGCCTACGAGCAGTACTTC. Amino acid sequence: CASSEGTSGDAYEQYF. The V and J genes are TRBV6-1 and TRBJ2-7, with 12 bases lining up with TRBD2. The CDR3 sequence is 16 residues long. Per the germline V gene, CDR1 is MNHNS and CDR2 is SASEGT. The V and J ends lost 1 base and 2 bases, in that order; junction bases with no gene match: 3.

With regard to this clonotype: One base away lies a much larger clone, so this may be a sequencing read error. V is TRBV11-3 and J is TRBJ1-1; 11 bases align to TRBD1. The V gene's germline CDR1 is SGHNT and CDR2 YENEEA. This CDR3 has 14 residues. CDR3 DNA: TGTGCCGGCAGCACCCAGTCCGGGACAGGGGGAGCTTTCTTT. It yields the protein CAGSTQSGTGGAFF.

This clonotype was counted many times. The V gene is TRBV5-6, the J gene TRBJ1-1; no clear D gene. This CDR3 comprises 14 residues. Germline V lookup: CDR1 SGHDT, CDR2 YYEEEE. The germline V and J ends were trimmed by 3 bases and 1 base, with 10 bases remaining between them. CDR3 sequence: CASSSAKGNTEAFF. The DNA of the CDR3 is TGTGCCAGCAGCTCTGCGAAGGGGAACACTGAAGCTTTCTTT.

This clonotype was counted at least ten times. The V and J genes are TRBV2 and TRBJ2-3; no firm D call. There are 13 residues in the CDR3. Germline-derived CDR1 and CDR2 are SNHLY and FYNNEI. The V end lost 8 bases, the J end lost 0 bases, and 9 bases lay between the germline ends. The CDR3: CASVVGSTDTQYF. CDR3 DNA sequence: TGTGCCAGCGTAGTAGGTAGCACAGATACGCAGTATTTT.

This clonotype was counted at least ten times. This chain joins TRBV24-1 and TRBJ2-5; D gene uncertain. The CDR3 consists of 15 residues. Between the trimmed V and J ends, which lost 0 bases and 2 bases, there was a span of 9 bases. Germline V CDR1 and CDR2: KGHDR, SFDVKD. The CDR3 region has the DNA TGTGCCACCAGTGATTTGATGGCAGAGCAAGAGACCCAGTACTTC. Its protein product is CATSDLMAEQETQYF.

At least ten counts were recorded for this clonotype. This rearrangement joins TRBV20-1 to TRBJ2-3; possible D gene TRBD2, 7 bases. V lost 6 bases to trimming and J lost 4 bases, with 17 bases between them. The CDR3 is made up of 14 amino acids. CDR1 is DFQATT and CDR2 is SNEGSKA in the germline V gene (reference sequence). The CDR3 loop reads CSATRGARADTQYF. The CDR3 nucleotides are TGCAGTGCGACCCGGGGGGCCCGAGCAGATACGCAGTATTTT.

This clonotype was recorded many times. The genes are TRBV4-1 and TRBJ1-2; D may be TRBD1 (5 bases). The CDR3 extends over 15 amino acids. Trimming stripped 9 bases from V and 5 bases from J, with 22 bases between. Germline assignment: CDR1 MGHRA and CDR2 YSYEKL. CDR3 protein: CASGTGPDSLYGYTF. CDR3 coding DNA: TGCGCCAGTGGGACGGGGCCAGACTCTCTTTATGGCTACACCTTC.

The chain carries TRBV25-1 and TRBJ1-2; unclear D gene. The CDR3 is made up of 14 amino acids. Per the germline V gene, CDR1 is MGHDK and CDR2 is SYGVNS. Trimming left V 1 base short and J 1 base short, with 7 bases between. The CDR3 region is CASSEWRFNYGYTF. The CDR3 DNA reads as TGTGCCAGCAGTGAATGGAGGTTTAACTATGGCTACACCTTC.

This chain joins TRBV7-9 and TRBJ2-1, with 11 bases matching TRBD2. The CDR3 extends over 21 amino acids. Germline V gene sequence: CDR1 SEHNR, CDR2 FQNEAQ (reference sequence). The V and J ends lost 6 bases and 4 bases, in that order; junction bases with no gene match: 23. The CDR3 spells CASSRDSSGGRGTLSYNEQFF. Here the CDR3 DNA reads TGTGCCAGCAGTCGGGACTCTAGCGGGGGGCGGGGGACCCTCTCGTACAATGAGCAGTTCTTC.